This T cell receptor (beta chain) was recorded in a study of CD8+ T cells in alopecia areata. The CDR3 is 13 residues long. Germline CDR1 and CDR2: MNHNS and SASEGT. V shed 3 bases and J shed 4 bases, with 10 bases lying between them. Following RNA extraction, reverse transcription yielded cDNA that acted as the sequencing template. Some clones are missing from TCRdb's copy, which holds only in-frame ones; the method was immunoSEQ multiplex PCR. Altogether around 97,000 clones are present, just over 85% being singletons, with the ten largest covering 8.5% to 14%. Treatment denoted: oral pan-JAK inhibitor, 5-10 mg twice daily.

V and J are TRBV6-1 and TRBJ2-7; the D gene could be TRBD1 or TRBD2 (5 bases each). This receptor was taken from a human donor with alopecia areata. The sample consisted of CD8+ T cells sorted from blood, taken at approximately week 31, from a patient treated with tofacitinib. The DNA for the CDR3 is TGTGCCAGCAGTGACGGGACCACTTACGAGCAGTACTTC. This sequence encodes CASSDGTTYEQYF.